This T cell receptor (beta chain) was recovered during a study of chemoradiotherapy in HPV16-positive cancers. Study in general: Functional T-cell assays on two HPV16-positive patients' cells defined candidate HPV-specific clones and common TCR motifs. Whole-study findings and limits: Candidate HPV-specific clones and E7-related TCR motifs grew in tumor during treatment. Better recurrence-free survival went with HPV-responsive T-cell expansion in HPV16-positive patients.

As for this clone: Antigen: not known.

The V and J ends lost 0 bases and 4 bases respectively, with 14 bases between them. Germline V gene data show CDR1 as SGHRS and CDR2 as YFSETQ. There are 16 residues in the CDR3. Sequenced by immunoSEQ multiplex PCR; TCRdb stores in-frame clones only, minus some. The data hold roughly 6,100 clones, with roughly 73% observed a single time. This TCR came from a human donor with HPV-associated anogenital cancer. Here the sequenced sample was tumor tissue, taken from a patient who underwent chemoradiotherapy. J is TRBJ2-1 and V is TRBV5-1, with D tentatively TRBD2 (5 bases). CDR3 coding DNA: TGCGCCAGCAGCTTGGTTACGGGGTCGAGATACAATGAGCAGTTCTTC. Translated: CASSLVTGSRYNEQFF.